The TCR beta chain described here comes from a study of CD4 T cells in relation to SARS-CoV-2 and coronaviruses. TCRdb's table, derived via immunoSEQ multiplex PCR, lists solely in-frame clones and lacks some. The sample lists some 11,000 clones, 60% to 80% occurring once. Points on this clone: As yet, its antigen is unknown.

Unexposed donor CD4+ T cells date from about 2011-2018, before the COVID-19 pandemic. Isolation of CD4+ T cells took place after around 11 days in culture. Per the germline V gene, CDR1 is KGHSH and CDR2 is LQKENI. Unmatched junction bases numbered 11, after V lost 4 bases and J lost 4 bases. CDR3 length: 17 amino acids. The rearrangement uses TRBV18 and TRBJ1-2; 11 nucleotides line up with TRBD1. The sample taken for sequencing was CD4+ T cells from PBMCs, cultured in vitro. The receptor comes from a human donor in good health. The CDR3 protein is CASSLGQGGRSGYGYTF. In nucleotides, the CDR3 is TGTGCCAGCTCACTGGGACAGGGGGGCCGAAGTGGCTATGGCTACACCTTC.